These 17 T cell receptor beta chains share one sample of origin, sequenced in a study of shared clonotypes between healthy human individuals. Sequencing used immunoSEQ multiplex PCR; TCRdb keeps in-frame clones, though not all of them. The table has approximately 1,500,000 clones, 96% seen once. The sequencing sample was made of naive CD4+ T cells sorted from blood. Sample subset: CD45RA+ positively selected. The origin of the receptors is a man aged 25 to 40 in good health.

The V call is TRBV5-1, the J call TRBJ2-6; no firm D call. CDR1 SGHRS and CDR2 YFSETQ come from the germline V gene. The ends were cut back, 3 bases at V and 4 bases at J, with 8 bases in the middle. The CDR3 has 14 amino acids. Written as DNA, the CDR3 is TGCGCCAGCAGCTCGACGGCGGGGGCCAACGTCCTGACTTTC. As protein: CASSSTAGANVLTF.

V usage is TRBV11-2 and J usage is TRBJ2-5, with D perhaps TRBD1 (6 bases). V dropped 5 bases and J dropped 2 bases, with 12 bases sitting between them. CDR1 and CDR2 from the germline V gene are SGHAT and FQNNGV. This CDR3 spans 14 amino acids. The CDR3 region is CASSNSRGQETQYF. CDR3 in DNA: TGTGCCAGCAGCAACTCCAGGGGACAAGAGACCCAGTACTTC.

In its sample, this clone was seen once. V is TRBV10-1 and J is TRBJ1-2, with 9 bases lining up with TRBD1. The CDR3 spans 16 residues. Germline assignment: CDR1 WNHNN and CDR2 SYGVQD (reference sequence). Losses at the gene ends were 4 bases for V and 5 bases for J; bases not matched to a gene: 11. CDR3 region: CASSGKQGAPIYGYTF. The CDR3 DNA reads TGCGCCAGCAGTGGGAAACAGGGGGCGCCCATATATGGCTACACCTTC.

J is TRBJ2-2 and V is TRBV28, with D maybe TRBD2 (5 bases). Germline V gene sequence: CDR1 MDHEN, CDR2 SYDVKM. The CDR3 spans 15 residues. V shed 3 bases and J shed 4 bases, with 12 bases lying between them. CDR3: CASSFLLAGTGELFF. DNA of the CDR3: TGTGCCAGCAGTTTCTTGCTAGCTGGCACCGGGGAGCTGTTTTTT.

The chain carries TRBV28 and TRBJ2-7, with D possibly called TRBD1 or TRBD2 (5 bases each). This CDR3 has 15 residues. V was clipped by 5 bases and J by 0 bases, with 14 bases between them. CDR1 and CDR2 (germline): MDHEN, SYDVKM. The CDR3 protein is CASSEGPSSSYEQYF. In nucleotides, the CDR3 is TGTGCCAGCAGTGAGGGGCCGTCTTCCTCCTACGAGCAGTACTTC.

The gene calls are TRBV7-9 and TRBJ2-3; D tentatively fits TRBD1 or TRBD2 (5 bases each). Germline V gene data show CDR1 as SEHNR and CDR2 as FQNEAQ (reference sequence). V shed 5 bases and J shed 0 bases, with 15 bases lying between them. This CDR3 region has 16 residues. CDR3 sequence (DNA): TGTGCCAGCAGCCGCCCAAGGGGACGGAGCACAGATACGCAGTATTTT. This encodes CASSRPRGRSTDTQYF.

The CDR3 nucleotides are TGTGCCAGCAGCGAAGTGGATACGCAGTATTTT. Its translation: CASSEVDTQYF. J is TRBJ2-3 and V is TRBV11-2; D is undetermined. Germline assignment: CDR1 SGHAT and CDR2 FQNNGV. Deletions cut 5 bases from V and 6 bases from J, with 6 bases between. CDR3 size: 11 residues.

The chain links TRBV5-6 to TRBJ1-4; D may be TRBD1 (6 bases). Germline CDR1 SGHDT, CDR2 YYEEEE. V lost 4 bases, J lost 8 bases, and 18 bases lay in between. The length of the CDR3 is 15 residues. CDR3 sequence reads: CASSPRGRGGEKLFF. Written as DNA, the CDR3 is TGTGCCAGCAGCCCCCGGGGCCGGGGGGGCGAAAAACTGTTTTTT.

The chain joins TRBV11-1 to TRBJ2-7, with D perhaps assigned TRBD1 or TRBD2 (5 bases each). The CDR3 consists of 12 residues. The ends were cut back, 5 bases at V and 3 bases at J, with 8 bases in the middle. The V gene's germline CDR1 is SGHAT and CDR2 FQDESV (reference sequence). CDR3 bases: TGTGCCAGCAGCCGGGACCTCTACGAGCAGTACTTC. Its translation is CASSRDLYEQYF.

The gene calls are TRBV6-4 and TRBJ2-3; the D call may be TRBD1 or TRBD2 (7 bases each). CDR3 size: 16 residues. Germline V gene lookup returns CDR1 MRHNA and CDR2 SNTAGT. Deletions cut 6 bases from V and 4 bases from J, with 20 bases between. The CDR3 loop is CASSRGGAGGADTQYF. In nucleotides, the CDR3 is TGTGCCAGCAGCAGGGGAGGGGCAGGGGGAGCAGATACGCAGTATTTT.

In regard to this clone: In the same sample, other DNA sequences code for this CDR3. This chain links TRBV9 with TRBJ2-5; a possible D gene is TRBD1 (5 bases). CDR1 and CDR2 (germline): SGDLS, YYNGEE. This CDR3 is 14 amino acids long. V shed 0 bases and J shed 5 bases, with 11 bases lying between them. The CDR3 spells CASSVVGAEETQYF. In DNA, the CDR3 is TGTGCCAGCAGCGTAGTAGGGGCTGAGGAGACCCAGTACTTC.

The chain has TRBV28 and TRBJ1-1; D uncertain. Between the trimmed V and J ends, which lost 1 base and 1 base, there was a span of 7 bases. CDR3 length equals 14 residues. Germline values: CDR1 MDHEN, CDR2 SYDVKM. CDR3 bases: TGTGCCAGCAGTTTATTGGGGAAGAACACTGAAGCTTTCTTT. Protein sequence: CASSLLGKNTEAFF.

This chain connects TRBV18 to TRBJ2-5; 11 positions agree with TRBD1. Germline CDR1 is KGHSH and CDR2 is LQKENI. This CDR3 has 16 amino acids. J was trimmed by 1 base and V by 3 bases; bases with no gene match: 4. The CDR3 loop is CASSPPGTGGQETQYF. The CDR3 region has the DNA TGTGCCAGCTCACCTCCAGGGACAGGGGGCCAAGAGACCCAGTACTTC.

The rearrangement uses TRBV5-1 and TRBJ2-1; the match to TRBD1 covers 9 bases. J gave up 8 bases and V 0 bases, and 9 bases lay outside the gene matches. The CDR3 loop spans 16 amino acids. CDR1 and CDR2 (germline): SGHRS, YFSETQ. CDR3 region: CASSLGWDRDFDEQFF. In DNA, the CDR3 is TGCGCCAGCAGCTTGGGTTGGGACAGGGATTTTGATGAGCAGTTCTTC. Based on the CDR3 plus reference TRBV5-1 and TRBJ2-1, the full variable domain is KAGVTQTPRYLIKTRGQQVTLSCSPISGHRSVSWYQQTPGQGLQFLFEYFSETQRNKGNFPGRFSGRQFSNSRSEMNVSTLELGDSALYLCASSLGWDRDFDEQFFGPGTRLTVL.

CDR3 amino acids: CASTPDWETQYF. The CDR3, as DNA: TGTGCCAGCACCCCTGATTGGGAGACCCAGTACTTC. The chain employs TRBV28 and TRBJ2-5; D remains unclear. Germline V lookup: CDR1 MDHEN, CDR2 SYDVKM. The germline V and J ends were trimmed by 7 bases and 5 bases, with 11 bases remaining between them. The CDR3 is 12 residues long.

The rearrangement uses TRBV5-1 and TRBJ2-1; maybe TRBD2 (6 bases). CDR3 size: 13 residues. V lost 4 bases and J lost 11, with 16 bases in between. The V gene's germline CDR1 is SGHRS and CDR2 YFSETQ. CDR3 residues: CASSTDVEGQQFF. The CDR3 coding sequence is TGCGCCAGCAGCACCGATGTGGAGGGTCAGCAGTTCTTC.

J is TRBJ2-3 and V is TRBV15, with TRBD2 matching over 8 bases. Trimming cost V 8 bases and J 4 bases; bases outside gene matches: 5. The CDR3 runs to 13 residues. CDR1 and CDR2 (germline): LNHNV, YYDKDF (reference sequence). The CDR3 loop is CATLAGGADTQYF. CDR3 sequence (DNA): TGTGCCACCTTGGCGGGAGGTGCAGATACGCAGTATTTT.